This TCR beta chain derives from a study of blood T cell repertoires in COVID-19. Clones were read by immunoSEQ multiplex PCR, and TCRdb kept only the in-frame ones, dropping some. The data hold roughly 140,000 clones, with approximately 87% observed a single time. Looked up from germline, CDR1 is MNHEY and CDR2 is SVGAGI. This CDR3 contains 15 residues. Between the trimmed V and J ends, which lost 8 bases and 4 bases, there was a span of 20 bases. J is TRBJ1-2 and V is TRBV6-5; D is undetermined. The TCR originated in a woman between 35 and 50 years old with acute or convalescent COVID-19. Sequencing was carried out using peripheral blood. CDR3 protein: CASALASRIPYGYTF. The DNA of the CDR3 is TGTGCCAGCGCCCTCGCCTCGCGGATTCCCTATGGCTACACCTTC.